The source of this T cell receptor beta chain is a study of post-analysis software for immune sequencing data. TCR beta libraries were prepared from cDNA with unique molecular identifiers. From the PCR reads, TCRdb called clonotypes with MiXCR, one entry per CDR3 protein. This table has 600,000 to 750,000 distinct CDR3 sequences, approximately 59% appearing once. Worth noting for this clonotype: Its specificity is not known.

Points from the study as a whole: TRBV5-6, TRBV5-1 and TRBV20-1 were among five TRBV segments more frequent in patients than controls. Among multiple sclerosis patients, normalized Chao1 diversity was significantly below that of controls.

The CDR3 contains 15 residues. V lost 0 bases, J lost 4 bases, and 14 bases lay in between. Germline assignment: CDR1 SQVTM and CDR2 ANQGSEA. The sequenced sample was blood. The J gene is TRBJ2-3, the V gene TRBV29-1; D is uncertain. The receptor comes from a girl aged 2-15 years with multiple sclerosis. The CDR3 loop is CSVEDQAPRADTQYF. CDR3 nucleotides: TGCAGCGTTGAAGATCAGGCCCCCCGTGCAGATACGCAGTATTTT.